A selection of T cell receptor beta chains follows, all from one sample in a study of graft-versus-host responses after intestinal transplantation. Which antigens these TCRs recognize remains unknown. Method: immunoSEQ multiplex PCR; TCRdb's copy keeps in-frame clones and lacks some. The table includes roughly 70,000 clones, approximately 80% detected once. Here the sequenced sample was unstimulated CD4+ T cells sorted from spleen or lymph node cells, taken before transplant. These receptors came from a human donor who was the organ donor for an intestinal transplant. The conserved cysteine and the conserved F or W are not part of the CDR3 here. Fields, in order: V gene, clone size, D gene, CDR3 protein. D genes are given only for firm matches. Not every row has a clone size; where given, it reads once, few, many or a size class.

>TRBV14|once|NA
ASSPKTVATQY
>TRBV27|NA|NA
ASSLTVNQPQH
>TRBV6-1|NA|TRBD1
ATTTGGETQY
>TRBV28|NA|TRBD1
ASSKLGTGGNTIY
>TRBV13|NA|NA
ASSSSVQTRSNEQF
>TRBV6-6|NA|NA
ASSLNGTPNSPLH
>TRBV30|NA|NA
AWSPRVATEAF
>TRBV6-5|NA|TRBD1
ATGQDSNYGYT
>TRBV27|once|NA
ASRRGRVNEKLF
>TRBV7-9|NA|TRBD1
ASTDLTGAANTGELF
>TRBV7-6|NA|TRBD2
ASSSSGGAGDTQY
>TRBV2|NA|TRBD1
ASSEKPGQIRNTGELF
>TRBV6-1|NA|TRBD1
ASSLGQGVYFQH
>TRBV12-5|NA|NA
ASGLWTAPNEQF
>TRBV19|NA|NA
ARKTGTPSDTGELF
>TRBV7-8|NA|TRBD2
ASSLSPSGGVDTQY
>TRBV2|NA|TRBD1
ASNSGTGGISPLH
>TRBV11-2|NA|TRBD2
ASSLEGLAVQETQY
>TRBV4-2|NA|NA
ASSHGLMNTEAF
>TRBV28|NA|TRBD2
ASHFSGGDTQY
>TRBV2|once|NA
ASIWRDNQPQH
>TRBV19|NA|NA
ASSPLTGGRIDYGYT
>TRBV10-1|NA|TRBD1
ASSQGAGQPQH
>TRBV9|NA|NA
ASSVGGDGNTIY
>TRBV7-6|NA|TRBD2
ASSLEDLAGGPGDTQY
>TRBV2|few|NA
ASSEGVGVFNIQY
>TRBV5-1|NA|TRBD1
ASSPQQGAATYGYT
>TRBV7-2|NA|TRBD1
ASSLRTGNEQF
>TRBV29-1|NA|TRBD2
SVETGLAETQY
>TRBV10-3|once|NA
AINTRDFDEQF
>TRBV11-1|NA|TRBD1
ASSFDRGNEKLF
>TRBV7-8|once|TRBD1
ASSLVATGTGRGGNYGYT
>TRBV9|NA|TRBD2
ASSVEGRGTTGELF
>TRBV28|few|TRBD1
ASRTGQGSEKLF
>TRBV28|NA|NA
ASSYQGNEKLF
>TRBV7-3|NA|TRBD1
ASSTGQARSGNTIY
>TRBV6-1|NA|TRBD1
ASNRQGANGNEQF
>TRBV2|NA|NA
ASSVPGPGQPQH
>TRBV7-8|NA|NA
ASSYQGGAGELF
>TRBV19|once|TRBD1
ASSIPRDRVGYT
>TRBV15|NA|TRBD1
ATSRGDRGIQPQH
>TRBV28|NA|TRBD1
ASRGTVNAYGYT
>TRBV7-6|few|TRBD2
ASSPTSGGETQY
>TRBV7-9|few|NA
ASSLALAGRSYNSPLH
>TRBV28|NA|NA
ASLLNAGVNQPQH
>TRBV28|NA|TRBD1
ASSTDRGNQPQH
>TRBV6-5|NA|NA
ASSRGTTNEKLF
>TRBV2|NA|NA
ASSEISTPMGGQPQH
>TRBV6-5|NA|NA
AVHRVGSSPLH
>TRBV7-9|NA|TRBD2
ASSLRSGGFTGELF
>TRBV19|NA|TRBD2
ASSQRPGTKKDTQY
>TRBV30|NA|NA
ASRREGTEAF
>TRBV5-4|few|TRBD1
ASSRDSFYGYT
>TRBV4-1|NA|NA
ASSPGQLNYGYT
>TRBV25-1|NA|TRBD1
ARGRDRETGELF
>TRBV7-2|NA|TRBD1
ASSLSSTGVNSPLH
>TRBV28|NA|NA
ASSFGGVQPQH
>TRBV5-1|NA|NA
ASRLGGGLENSPLH
>TRBV6-6|NA|NA
AIGGGVAYNEQF